This passage covers 22 T cell receptor beta chains from one sample sequenced in a study of CD8 T cells in Susac syndrome. Random hexamers primed reverse transcription of about 0.45 to 1 ug RNA. One entry per CDR3 protein, called by TCRdb with MiXCR from the immunoSEQ multiplex PCR reads. Of about 80,000 distinct CDR3 sequences in the sample, approximately 94% are singletons; the top ten hold less than 0.3%. Sequencing used CD8+ T cells from PBMCs. These receptors came from a human donor in good health.

J is TRBJ2-1 and V is TRBV18, with TRBD2 matching 11 bases. Germline V gene sequence: CDR1 KGHSH, CDR2 LQKENI. The CDR3 totals 19 residues. Unmatched junction bases numbered 14, after V lost 0 bases and J lost 7 bases. This CDR3 reads CASSPPYLLAGDQGNEQFF. The DNA for the CDR3 is TGTGCCAGCTCACCACCCTACCTACTAGCGGGAGACCAGGGAAATGAGCAGTTCTTC. Variable domain in full (rest from reference TRBV18 and TRBJ2-1): NAGVMQNPRHLVRRRGQEARLRCSPMKGHSHVYWYRQLPEEGLKFMVYLQKENIIDESGMPKERFSAEFPKEGPSILRIQQVVRGDSAAYFCASSPPYLLAGDQGNEQFFGPGTRLTVL.

The rearrangement links TRBV6-5 to TRBJ1-5; D call uncertain. From germline, CDR1 is MNHEY and CDR2 SVGAGI. The CDR3 extends over 13 amino acids. V was cut by 10 bases and J by 3 bases, with 13 bases left in between. The CDR3 spells CATAVAPNQPQHF. The DNA for the CDR3 is TGTGCCACTGCCGTGGCACCCAATCAGCCCCAGCATTTT.

This clonotype was observed a single time. The chain couples TRBV9 to TRBJ2-3, with D possibly being TRBD2 (6 bases). V lost 3 bases, J lost 6 bases, and 20 bases lay in between. From germline, CDR1 is SGDLS and CDR2 YYNGEE. The CDR3 is 16 amino acids. The CDR3: CASSEPGAGRRDTQYF. DNA for the CDR3: TGTGCCAGCAGCGAGCCCGGAGCGGGTCGGCGGGATACGCAGTATTTT.

The chain carries TRBV28 and TRBJ2-2; no reliable D call. The CDR3 loop spans 18 amino acids. Germline CDR1 reads MDHEN; CDR2 reads SYDVKM. Between the trimmed V and J ends, which lost 3 bases and 1 base, there was a span of 18 bases. CDR3 DNA: TGTGCCAGCAGTTTTTCAACGAAGTCGGAGTTGAACACCGGGGAGCTGTTTTTT. It yields the protein CASSFSTKSELNTGELFF.

The chain links TRBV20-1 to TRBJ1-5; D is uncertain. The CDR3 is 15 amino acids. Germline CDR1 and CDR2: DFQATT and SNEGSKA (reference sequence). Trimming removed 0 bases from V and 7 bases from J, with 16 bases in between. The CDR3 loop is CSARETVTPWQPQHF. CDR3 nucleotide sequence: TGCAGTGCTAGAGAAACGGTTACTCCTTGGCAGCCCCAGCATTTT.

The V and J genes are TRBV7-2 and TRBJ2-7, with D possibly being TRBD2 (5 bases). Trimming took 0 bases from V and 0 from J, leaving 12 bases between them. Germline V gives CDR1 SGHTA, CDR2 FQGNSA. The CDR3 is 16 amino acids. CDR3 in DNA: TGTGCCAGCAGCTTAGCGCGGGTTTCCAGCTCCTACGAGCAGTACTTC. Translated, it gives CASSLARVSSSYEQYF.

The genes are TRBV13 and TRBJ1-1; D gene unclear. This CDR3 is built from 14 residues. The ends were cut back, 3 bases at V and 2 bases at J, with 10 bases in the middle. In germline, CDR1 is PRHDT, CDR2 FYEKMQ (reference sequence). The CDR3 protein is CASSFTGSNTEAFF. CDR3 DNA: TGTGCCAGCAGCTTTACGGGCTCAAACACTGAAGCTTTCTTT.

This chain uses TRBV7-2 with TRBJ2-7; the match to TRBD1 covers 10 bases. The CDR3 has 14 amino acids. Germline V gene sequence: CDR1 SGHTA, CDR2 FQGNSA. V shed 4 bases and J 6 bases; nucleotides not matched to a gene: 6. In nucleotides, the CDR3 is TGTGCCAGCAGCTCGGGACAGGGGTCGAGCGAGCAGTACTTC. Its translation is CASSSGQGSSEQYF. Supplemented by reference TRBV7-2 and TRBJ2-7, the full variable domain reads GAGVSQSPSNKVTEKGKDVELRCDPISGHTALYWYRQSLGQGLEFLIYFQGNSAPDKSGLPSDRFSAERTGGSVSTLTIQRTQQEDSAVYLCASSSGQGSSEQYFGPGTRLTVT.

This chain joins TRBV27 and TRBJ2-7; D not certain. Germline loops: CDR1 MNHEY, CDR2 SMNVEV (reference sequence). The ends were cut back, 6 bases at V and 0 bases at J, with 15 bases in the middle. CDR3 length: 15 residues. The CDR3 reads CASSLSWQVSYEQYF. CDR3 bases: TGTGCCAGCAGCCTGTCGTGGCAGGTCTCCTACGAGCAGTACTTC.

This chain uses TRBV4-1 with TRBJ2-1; D call uncertain. Trimming cost V 0 bases and J 4 bases, with 13 bases left between them. Germline V gene data show CDR1 as MGHRA and CDR2 as YSYEKL. This CDR3 contains 16 residues. The CDR3 is CASSQDQERLYNEQFF. DNA for the CDR3: TGCGCCAGCAGCCAAGATCAGGAGCGCTTATACAATGAGCAGTTCTTC.

The rearrangement uses TRBV29-1 and TRBJ1-1, with D perhaps matching TRBD1 (6 bases). CDR1 is SQVTM and CDR2 is ANQGSEA in the germline V gene. This CDR3 comprises 11 residues. V shed 3 bases and J shed 8 bases, with 10 bases lying between them. The CDR3 spells CSVEGAREAFF. The DNA for the CDR3 is TGCAGCGTTGAGGGGGCGAGGGAAGCTTTCTTT.

A few counts support this clonotype. This chain uses TRBV6-1 with TRBJ2-7, with D perhaps matching TRBD1 (5 bases). Germline CDR1 is MNHNS and CDR2 is SASEGT. Trimming stripped 2 bases from V and 7 bases from J, with 18 bases between. This CDR3 spans 15 amino acids. This chain's CDR3 is CASSETWTPSEEQYV. CDR3 DNA: TGTGCCAGCAGTGAAACGTGGACACCGTCTGAGGAGCAGTACGTC.

The chain recombines TRBV4-3 with TRBJ2-1; D gene unclear. Germline CDR1 and CDR2: LGHNA and YSLEER. The CDR3 length is 16 residues. Trimming removed 0 bases at V and 8 bases at J, with 17 bases between. CDR3: CASSQDPGRRSHEQFF. The CDR3 DNA follows: TGCGCCAGCAGCCAAGATCCGGGTCGCAGATCCCATGAGCAGTTCTTC.

The chain uses TRBV27 and TRBJ1-1; possible D gene TRBD1, 5 bases. V lost 8 bases, J lost 0 bases, and 19 bases lay in between. Germline V gene lookup returns CDR1 MNHEY and CDR2 SMNVEV (reference sequence). The CDR3 has 16 residues. The CDR3 here is CASRRRGNRMNTEAFF. For the CDR3, the DNA is TGTGCCAGCCGCCGACGGGGGAACAGGATGAACACTGAAGCTTTCTTT.

This clonotype has just one count. V is TRBV6-2 or TRBV6-3 and J is TRBJ2-5, with a weak D call TRBD2 (6 bases). V shed 0 bases and J shed 0 bases, with 11 bases lying between them. This CDR3 spans 16 amino acids. Germline CDR1 and CDR2: MNHEY and SVGEGT. CDR3 in DNA: TGTGCCAGCAGTTACTCGATCGGGGGTGACCAAGAGACCCAGTACTTC. This encodes CASSYSIGGDQETQYF.

The V and J genes are TRBV6-5 and TRBJ1-2, with D perhaps matching TRBD1 (6 bases). This CDR3 has 15 residues. With 2 bases removed from V and 2 bases from J, the gap between germline ends came to 12 bases. The V gene's germline CDR1 is MNHEY and CDR2 SVGAGI. CDR3 sequence: CASSYEPGHNYGYTF. The CDR3 DNA follows: TGTGCCAGCAGTTACGAGCCGGGACACAACTATGGCTACACCTTC.

The rearrangement uses TRBV5-6 and TRBJ2-7; D gene uncertain. Germline CDR1 reads SGHDT; CDR2 reads YYEEEE. Trimming stripped 4 bases from V and 0 bases from J, with 14 bases between. This CDR3 is 15 amino acids long. CDR3 residues: CASSLGYRSSYEQYV. The CDR3 DNA is TGTGCCAGCAGCCTGGGGTACCGGAGCTCCTACGAGCAGTACGTC.

The chain is built from TRBV12-5 and TRBJ1-1; 9 bases map to TRBD1. Germline CDR1 and CDR2: LGHNT and FRNRAP. V shed 7 bases, J shed 4 bases, and the junction held 7 bases outside the gene matches. This CDR3 is built from 14 residues. The CDR3 protein is CASVTTGQGTEAFF. For the CDR3, the DNA is TGTGCTAGTGTCACCACGGGACAGGGCACTGAAGCTTTCTTT.

This rearrangement joins TRBV2 to TRBJ2-7; D uncertain. Trimming took off 5 bases at V and 4 bases at J, with 6 bases between the two ends. Germline lookup yields CDR1 SNHLY and CDR2 FYNNEI. The CDR3 is 11 amino acids. This CDR3 reads CASSLKYEQYV. The CDR3 DNA sequence: TGTGCCAGCAGTTTAAAGTACGAGCAGTACGTC.

The V and J genes are TRBV20-1 and TRBJ1-2; possibly TRBD1 for D (6 bases). The CDR3 loop spans 14 amino acids. Deletions cut 6 bases from V and 4 bases from J, with 18 bases between. CDR1 and CDR2 (germline): DFQATT, SNEGSKA (reference sequence). As DNA, the CDR3 is TGCAGTGCCCCATTCGGGGACACATCCTATGGCTACACCTTC. This encodes CSAPFGDTSYGYTF.

The rearrangement joins TRBV5-1 to TRBJ2-7; D is uncertain. CDR1 and CDR2 from the germline V gene are SGHRS and YFSETQ. V was pared by 4 bases and J by 7 bases, with 12 bases between. CDR3 length: 12 amino acids. The CDR3 region is CASSLAREEQYF. The DNA of the CDR3 is TGCGCCAGCAGCCTGGCCCGAGAGGAGCAGTACTTC. The full variable domain, rest sourced from reference TRBV5-1 and TRBJ2-7, is KAGVTQTPRYLIKTRGQQVTLSCSPISGHRSVSWYQQTPGQGLQFLFEYFSETQRNKGNFPGRFSGRQFSNSRSEMNVSTLELGDSALYLCASSLAREEQYFGPGTRLTVT.

The chain recombines TRBV15 with TRBJ1-1; D possibly corresponds to TRBD1 (5 bases). V was cut by 3 bases and J by 7 bases, with 15 bases left in between. The CDR3 length is 14 residues. Per the germline V gene, CDR1 is LNHNV and CDR2 is YYDKDF (reference sequence). The CDR3 bases are TGTGCCACCAGCAGTCCCCCCAGGGCGGGTGAAGCTTTCTTT. Protein: CATSSPPRAGEAFF.